Listed below are T cell receptor beta chains from one sample, sequenced in a study of blood T cell repertoires in COVID-19. The assay was immunoSEQ multiplex PCR, and TCRdb's table has in-frame clones only and misses some. Altogether around 310,000 clones are present, roughly 89% being singletons, with the ten largest covering almost 9.5%. The sample comprised PBMCs or T cells enriched from blood (not recorded which). These receptors originate from a woman younger than 45 who had recovered from COVID-19. Both conserved end residues are part of each CDR3. The D gene is left open where the match is weak. Clone size is not always given. Where it is, it says once, few, many or a class for expanded clones.

v_gene: TRBV4-1; j_gene: TRBJ2-7; d_gene: TRBD1; abundance: -; CDR3nt: TGCGCCAGCAGCCTAGGGACAGGGAACACTCTCTCCTACGAGCAGTACTTC; CDR3aa: CASSLGTGNTLSYEQYF
v_gene: TRBV27; j_gene: TRBJ1-5; d_gene: -; abundance: once; CDR3nt: TGTGCCAGCAGTTTATCCTACCTGGAGCCCCAGCATTTT; CDR3aa: CASSLSYLEPQHF
v_gene: TRBV9; j_gene: TRBJ2-7; d_gene: -; abundance: -; CDR3nt: TGTGCCAGCAGCGAGGGGCTCACCTTGTTGGGGCAGTACTTC; CDR3aa: CASSEGLTLLGQYF
v_gene: TRBV5-1; j_gene: TRBJ1-2; d_gene: -; abundance: -; CDR3nt: TGCGCCAGCAGCTTGGGGGGCCAACTCTTTGGTGGCTACACCTTC; CDR3aa: CASSLGGQLFGGYTF
v_gene: TRBV5-1; j_gene: TRBJ1-4; d_gene: TRBD1; abundance: -; CDR3nt: TGCGCCAGCAGCATCGGACAGGGAAGCGAAAAACTGTTTTTT; CDR3aa: CASSIGQGSEKLFF
v_gene: TRBV5-1; j_gene: TRBJ2-5; d_gene: TRBD1; abundance: -; CDR3nt: TGCGCCAGCAGCCGAACCGGACAGGGGGAGACCCAGTACTTC; CDR3aa: CASSRTGQGETQYF
v_gene: TRBV30; j_gene: TRBJ2-1; d_gene: -; abundance: -; CDR3nt: TGTGCCTGGAGTCGCGGAAAAAATGAGCAGTTCTTC; CDR3aa: CAWSRGKNEQFF
v_gene: TRBV5-1; j_gene: TRBJ2-7; d_gene: -; abundance: -; CDR3nt: TGCGCCAGCAGCTTGCGCCAGGATGGCTACGAGCAGTACTTC; CDR3aa: CASSLRQDGYEQYF
v_gene: TRBV7-2; j_gene: TRBJ2-5; d_gene: -; abundance: -; CDR3nt: TGTGCCAGCAGCTTACATTTGGAGGGCCAAGAGACCCAGTACTTC; CDR3aa: CASSLHLEGQETQYF
v_gene: TRBV6-6; j_gene: TRBJ1-3; d_gene: -; abundance: -; CDR3nt: TGTGCCAGCAGTCCATGGACGGGAACTGGCTCTGGAAACACCATATATTTT; CDR3aa: CASSPWTGTGSGNTIYF
v_gene: TRBV6-5; j_gene: TRBJ2-1; d_gene: TRBD1; abundance: -; CDR3nt: TGTGCCAGCAGTTACCCACGGACAGGGAACAACAATGAGCAGTTCTTC; CDR3aa: CASSYPRTGNNNEQFF
v_gene: TRBV2; j_gene: TRBJ2-3; d_gene: TRBD2; abundance: -; CDR3nt: TGTGCCAGCAGGGAACAGGGGCCGGGACTAGCGGGACAAGGCGCCAGCACAGATACGCAGTATTTT; CDR3aa: CASREQGPGLAGQGASTDTQYF
v_gene: TRBV4-1; j_gene: TRBJ1-1; d_gene: -; abundance: -; CDR3nt: TGCGCCAGCAGCCGAGAGGGACATTTGAACACTGAAGCTTTCTTT; CDR3aa: CASSREGHLNTEAFF
v_gene: TRBV9; j_gene: TRBJ2-3; d_gene: -; abundance: -; CDR3nt: TGTGCCAGCAGCCCGTACACAGATACGCAGTATTTT; CDR3aa: CASSPYTDTQYF
v_gene: TRBV5-1; j_gene: TRBJ2-3; d_gene: -; abundance: -; CDR3nt: TGCGCCAGCAGCTTGGCCCGGGTTAGCACAGATACGCAGTATTTT; CDR3aa: CASSLARVSTDTQYF
v_gene: TRBV2; j_gene: TRBJ2-7; d_gene: TRBD2; abundance: -; CDR3nt: TGTGCCAGCAGTGGGACTAGCGGGAGGGATTACGAGCAGTACTTC; CDR3aa: CASSGTSGRDYEQYF
v_gene: TRBV5-1; j_gene: TRBJ2-1; d_gene: TRBD2; abundance: -; CDR3nt: TGCGCCAGCACCTTAGCGGGAGGGATGGATGAGCAGTTCTTC; CDR3aa: CASTLAGGMDEQFF
v_gene: TRBV28; j_gene: TRBJ2-7; d_gene: TRBD2; abundance: -; CDR3nt: TGTGCCAGCAGTTCGACTAGCGGGAGCATTTTCGAGCAGTACTTC; CDR3aa: CASSSTSGSIFEQYF
v_gene: TRBV10-3; j_gene: TRBJ1-1; d_gene: TRBD1; abundance: -; CDR3nt: TGTGCCATCAGAGACAGGGCACAGAACACTGAAGCTTTCTTT; CDR3aa: CAIRDRAQNTEAFF
v_gene: TRBV10-3; j_gene: TRBJ2-1; d_gene: TRBD1; abundance: -; CDR3nt: TGTGCCATCAGTGAGGGGACAGGGGTGGACCACGAGTTCTTC; CDR3aa: CAISEGTGVDHEFF
v_gene: TRBV4-1; j_gene: TRBJ2-5; d_gene: -; abundance: -; CDR3nt: TGCGCCAGCAGCCGGGCAGGGCGGGAGACCCAGTACTTC; CDR3aa: CASSRAGRETQYF
v_gene: TRBV4-3; j_gene: TRBJ2-2; d_gene: TRBD1; abundance: -; CDR3nt: TGCGCCAGCAGCCAAGCTCCGCGACAGGGGATCACCGGGGAGCTGTTTTTT; CDR3aa: CASSQAPRQGITGELFF
v_gene: TRBV4-1; j_gene: TRBJ1-5; d_gene: -; abundance: -; CDR3nt: TGCGCCAGCAGCGAGAGAGGGGGACGGAATCAGCCCCAGCATTTT; CDR3aa: CASSERGGRNQPQHF
v_gene: TRBV7-9; j_gene: TRBJ2-7; d_gene: -; abundance: -; CDR3nt: TGTGCCAGCAGCTCGAGATCGTCTTGGGAGCAGTACTTC; CDR3aa: CASSSRSSWEQYF
v_gene: TRBV3-1/TRBV3-2; j_gene: TRBJ2-2; d_gene: TRBD2; abundance: -; CDR3nt: TGTGCCAGCAGCTTGGCCTTAGCGGGAGTCCCCGGAAACACCGGGGAGCTGTTTTTT; CDR3aa: CASSLALAGVPGNTGELFF
v_gene: TRBV15; j_gene: TRBJ2-7; d_gene: TRBD2; abundance: -; CDR3nt: TGTGCCACCAGCACCCTTAGACGACTAGCGGGAAGAAGTGGAGAGCAGTACTTC; CDR3aa: CATSTLRRLAGRSGEQYF
v_gene: TRBV27; j_gene: TRBJ1-1; d_gene: -; abundance: once; CDR3nt: TGTGCCAGCAGTTTAACAGGGCTCCGGACTGAAGCTTTCTTT; CDR3aa: CASSLTGLRTEAFF
v_gene: TRBV5-1; j_gene: TRBJ2-7; d_gene: -; abundance: -; CDR3nt: TGCGCCAGCAGCATAAAGACAGTCCAGACAATTTACGAGCAGTACTTC; CDR3aa: CASSIKTVQTIYEQYF
v_gene: TRBV9; j_gene: TRBJ2-2; d_gene: -; abundance: -; CDR3nt: TGTGCCAGCTCCGGGTTTACCGGGGAGCTGTTTTTT; CDR3aa: CASSGFTGELFF
v_gene: TRBV19; j_gene: TRBJ2-1; d_gene: TRBD2; abundance: -; CDR3nt: TGTGCCAGTAGCAAGAGAGCGGGACTAGGATTCAATGAGCAGTTCTTC; CDR3aa: CASSKRAGLGFNEQFF
v_gene: TRBV3-1/TRBV3-2; j_gene: TRBJ2-7; d_gene: -; abundance: -; CDR3nt: TGTGCCAGCAGCCAAGGTGGCAGGGGCGAGTACGAGCAGTACTTC; CDR3aa: CASSQGGRGEYEQYF
v_gene: TRBV5-1; j_gene: TRBJ2-1; d_gene: TRBD2; abundance: -; CDR3nt: TGCGCCAGCAGCCCGGTGACTAGCGGGATCAATGAGCAGTTCTTC; CDR3aa: CASSPVTSGINEQFF
v_gene: TRBV27; j_gene: TRBJ2-7; d_gene: -; abundance: -; CDR3nt: TGTGCCAGCAGTTTCGGGGACTTCTACGAGCAGTACTTC; CDR3aa: CASSFGDFYEQYF
v_gene: TRBV5-8; j_gene: TRBJ1-1; d_gene: -; abundance: -; CDR3nt: TGTGCCAGCAGCGTTGTAACAGGGCCCCTAAACACTGAAGCTTTCTTT; CDR3aa: CASSVVTGPLNTEAFF
v_gene: TRBV2; j_gene: TRBJ2-1; d_gene: -; abundance: -; CDR3nt: TGTGCCAGCGGTGGGGTTAGCGTCCCCTACAATGAGCAGTTCTTC; CDR3aa: CASGGVSVPYNEQFF
v_gene: TRBV6-5; j_gene: TRBJ2-1; d_gene: TRBD2; abundance: -; CDR3nt: TGTGCCAGCAGCCAGGGACTATCTAACAATGAGCAGTTCTTC; CDR3aa: CASSQGLSNNEQFF
v_gene: TRBV19; j_gene: TRBJ2-7; d_gene: TRBD1; abundance: once; CDR3nt: TGTGCCAGTAAGGCCGAACAGGGGATTTACGAGCAGTACTTC; CDR3aa: CASKAEQGIYEQYF
v_gene: TRBV11-2; j_gene: TRBJ1-5; d_gene: -; abundance: few; CDR3nt: TGTGCCAGCAGCTTCGGACAGACGAATCAGCCCCAGCATTTT; CDR3aa: CASSFGQTNQPQHF
v_gene: TRBV7-9; j_gene: TRBJ1-5; d_gene: TRBD1; abundance: -; CDR3nt: TGTGCCAGCAGCCGCCGGGACAGTGATCAGCCCCAGCATTTT; CDR3aa: CASSRRDSDQPQHF
v_gene: TRBV7-9; j_gene: TRBJ1-6; d_gene: TRBD1; abundance: -; CDR3nt: TGTGCCAGCAGCCCGGGACAGGGGAATTCACCCCTCCACTTT; CDR3aa: CASSPGQGNSPLHF
v_gene: TRBV3-1/TRBV3-2; j_gene: TRBJ1-2; d_gene: -; abundance: -; CDR3nt: TGTGCCAGCAGCCAAGAGTTTCGTCAGGGCTACACCTTC; CDR3aa: CASSQEFRQGYTF
v_gene: TRBV28; j_gene: TRBJ2-2; d_gene: TRBD1; abundance: -; CDR3nt: TGTGCCAGCAGTTTATACAGGGGGCCGGACGGGGAGCTGTTTTTT; CDR3aa: CASSLYRGPDGELFF
v_gene: TRBV4-2; j_gene: TRBJ2-5; d_gene: -; abundance: -; CDR3nt: TGTGCCAGCAGCCAAGGACAGAGGTGGGAGACCCAGTACTTC; CDR3aa: CASSQGQRWETQYF
v_gene: TRBV4-1; j_gene: TRBJ2-1; d_gene: TRBD1; abundance: -; CDR3nt: TGCGCCAGCAGCCAAGATCCCCAGGGGGTGGTAACCAGGGACCCTCTGTTCTTC; CDR3aa: CASSQDPQGVVTRDPLFF
v_gene: TRBV28; j_gene: TRBJ2-7; d_gene: TRBD2; abundance: -; CDR3nt: TGTGCCAGCACCCCCCTTGGAGCGGGAGGGCCCTACGAGCAGTACTTC; CDR3aa: CASTPLGAGGPYEQYF
v_gene: TRBV21-1; j_gene: TRBJ1-2; d_gene: -; abundance: -; CDR3nt: TGTGCCACGCCGTGGAGACTAAACTATGGCTACACCTTC; CDR3aa: CATPWRLNYGYTF
v_gene: TRBV19; j_gene: TRBJ1-5; d_gene: -; abundance: -; CDR3nt: TGTGCCAGTAGTATCGTGGCAGGGGCGGATCAGCCCCAGCATTTT; CDR3aa: CASSIVAGADQPQHF
v_gene: TRBV4-3; j_gene: TRBJ2-1; d_gene: TRBD2; abundance: -; CDR3nt: TGCGCCAGCAGCCAAGATTTGGGGACTAGCGCGAATGAGCAGTTCTTC; CDR3aa: CASSQDLGTSANEQFF
v_gene: TRBV30; j_gene: TRBJ2-7; d_gene: -; abundance: once; CDR3nt: TGTGCCTGGAGCCTGGGGCTATCCCCCTACGAGCAGTACTTC; CDR3aa: CAWSLGLSPYEQYF
v_gene: TRBV10-3; j_gene: TRBJ2-7; d_gene: TRBD1; abundance: -; CDR3nt: TGTGCCATCAGAGTAGGACAGGCTCGCTACTTC; CDR3aa: CAIRVGQARYF
v_gene: TRBV4-1; j_gene: TRBJ2-1; d_gene: -; abundance: -; CDR3nt: TGCGCCAGCAGCCGTCTAGCGCCGGAGGGGCAGTTCTTC; CDR3aa: CASSRLAPEGQFF
v_gene: TRBV7-9; j_gene: TRBJ1-2; d_gene: -; abundance: -; CDR3nt: TGTGCCAGCAGCGTAACCCAGGGAAAGGGCTACACCTTC; CDR3aa: CASSVTQGKGYTF
v_gene: TRBV27; j_gene: TRBJ1-5; d_gene: -; abundance: -; CDR3nt: TGTGCCAGCAGTGCTGTTGGGGCCGCGGCCTATAGCAATCAGCCCCAGCATTTT; CDR3aa: CASSAVGAAAYSNQPQHF
v_gene: TRBV6-5; j_gene: TRBJ2-7; d_gene: TRBD2; abundance: -; CDR3nt: TGTGCCTGTAAACCGGGACTAGCGGGCACCGAGCAGTACTTC; CDR3aa: CACKPGLAGTEQYF
v_gene: TRBV7-9; j_gene: TRBJ2-7; d_gene: TRBD2; abundance: -; CDR3nt: TGTGCCAGCAGCCTTCCGGGACTAGCGGGCGAGCAGTACTTC; CDR3aa: CASSLPGLAGEQYF